This T cell receptor (beta chain) was sequenced for a study of human T cells and chemical hapten exposure. Regarding time point: pre-sensitization, week 0. Treatment noted: therapeutic diphenylcyclopropenone sensitization with weekly scalp DPC. Per the authors' pipeline: A per-sample median of about 95,000 TCRs was observed, with counts ranging from roughly 20,000 to 700,000. TCRdb re-called the RACE reads with MiXCR, one entry per CDR3 protein. TCRdb, not the authors, supplied the V and J calls. The sample lists more than 300,000 distinct CDR3 sequences, approximately 5.8% occurring once. The input for sequencing was whole blood, taken in connection with sensitization to the hapten diphenylcyclopropenone (DPC). The sequence was collected from a woman aged 18-30 years with alopecia areata. Some clones in this sample may be carry-over from other donors' samples.

The CDR3 protein is CASSPRLAGGAPDTQYF. Written as DNA, the CDR3 is TGTGCCAGCAGCCCCAGACTAGCGGGGGGGGCGCCAGATACGCAGTATTTT. The chain joins TRBV9 to TRBJ2-3, with TRBD2 identical over 14 bases. Unmatched junction bases numbered 8, after V lost 4 bases and J lost 4 bases. This CDR3 is built from 17 residues. CDR1 and CDR2 from the germline V gene are SGDLS and YYNGEE.